The 28 T cell receptor beta chains reported below all come from one sample, sequenced in a study of neurological immune-mediated disorders. TCRdb used MiXCR to reprocess the 5' RACE reads, holding one entry per CDR3 protein. The table has fewer than 50,000 distinct CDR3 sequences, about 14% seen once. The sequenced sample was CD4+ T cells from blood. The receptors originated from a woman aged 60-75 years with HTLV-1-associated myelopathy (HAM/TSP).

There are a few counts of this clonotype. Here the CDR3 reads CASSRSSRGRVTNEKLFF. The CDR3 DNA follows: TGCGCCAGCAGCCGATCCTCCAGGGGGCGCGTAACTAATGAAAAACTGTTTTTT. This sequence joins TRBV5-1 and TRBJ1-4; the match to TRBD1 covers 8 bases. CDR3 length: 18 residues. Germline assignment: CDR1 SGHRS and CDR2 YFSETQ. J gave up 1 base and V 4 bases, and 12 bases lay outside the gene matches.

This clonotype was found many times. V usage is TRBV3-1 and J usage is TRBJ2-3; TRBD2 matches 11 bases. V was pared by 1 base and J by 4 bases, with 7 bases of the junction left unmatched. Germline V gene lookup returns CDR1 LGHDT and CDR2 YNNKEL (reference sequence). The CDR3 has 17 residues. CDR3 sequence: CASSQGISGGVADTQYF. DNA for the CDR3: TGTGCCAGCAGCCAAGGGATTAGCGGGGGGGTTGCAGATACGCAGTATTTT.

This clonotype was counted many times. V gene TRBV6-1 combines with J gene TRBJ2-3; D is ambiguous. The CDR3 length is 12 residues. V was shortened by 0 bases and J by 6 bases, with 4 bases between the two germline ends. The germline V gene has CDR1 MNHNS and CDR2 SASEGT. The CDR3 nucleotides are TGTGCCAGCAGTGAAGCACCCGATACGCAGTATTTT. Amino acid sequence: CASSEAPDTQYF.

This clonotype was seen ten or more times. The chain joins TRBV5-1 to TRBJ1-3; D is uncertain. CDR1 is SGHRS, CDR2 YFSETQ, per germline. The V end was cut by 0 bases, the J end by 2 bases, with 18 bases between. This CDR3 comprises 18 residues. This CDR3 reads CASSLERGSGSPGNTIYF. In DNA form, the CDR3 reads TGCGCCAGCAGCTTGGAACGGGGTTCTGGTAGCCCTGGAAACACCATATATTTT. Full variable domain (remainder filled in from reference TRBV5-1 and TRBJ1-3): KAGVTQTPRYLIKTRGQQVTLSCSPISGHRSVSWYQQTPGQGLQFLFEYFSETQRNKGNFPGRFSGRQFSNSRSEMNVSTLELGDSALYLCASSLERGSGSPGNTIYFGEGSWLTVV.

This clonotype was picked up many times. The chain is built from TRBV2 and TRBJ1-1; D gene uncertain. The CDR3 runs 13 residues. Germline V gene sequence: CDR1 SNHLY, CDR2 FYNNEI. V lost 4 bases to trimming and J lost 0 bases, with 6 bases between them. For the CDR3, the DNA is TGTGCCAGCAGTGGTGAGATGAACACTGAAGCTTTCTTT. Protein sequence: CASSGEMNTEAFF.

The chain couples TRBV5-7 to TRBJ2-1; D may match TRBD1 or TRBD2 (5 bases each). TRBV5-7 belongs to the ORF category, with a function that is uncertain. The CDR3 consists of 15 residues. Trimming stripped 1 base from V and 3 bases from J, with 11 bases between. The CDR3, as DNA: TGTGCCAGCAGCTTGTGGGACGGAGGCTACAATGAGCAGTTCTTC. Its protein is CASSLWDGGYNEQFF.

This clonotype came up many times. The J gene is TRBJ1-1, the V gene TRBV7-3, with D unresolved. CDR3 size: 15 residues. Trimming removed 1 base from V and 4 bases from J, with 13 bases in between. CDR1 and CDR2 (germline): SGHTA, FQGTGA. The CDR3 sequence is CASSLNGPLGTEAFF. The CDR3 coding sequence is TGTGCCAGCAGCTTAAATGGACCTCTGGGCACTGAAGCTTTCTTT. The full variable domain, with the rest looked up from reference TRBV7-3 and TRBJ1-1, is GAGVSQTPSNKVTEKGKYVELRCDPISGHTALYWYRQSLGQGPEFLIYFQGTGAADDSGLPNDRFFAVRPEGSVSTLKIQRTERGDSAVYLCASSLNGPLGTEAFFGQGTRLTVV.

This clonotype was detected ten times or more. The chain combines TRBV19 with TRBJ1-6; D call uncertain. The CDR3 has 14 residues. V lost 3 bases and J lost 10, with 13 bases in between. The V gene's germline CDR1 is LNHDA and CDR2 SQIVND (reference sequence). Written as DNA, the CDR3 is TGTGCCAGTAGTATTTCGGGTTTCGAGTCACCCCTCCACTTT. As protein: CASSISGFESPLHF.

This clonotype has at least ten counts. In DNA form, the CDR3 reads TGCGCCAGCAGCTTGGTTGGGACCGGGGAGCTGTTTTTT. This gives the protein CASSLVGTGELFF. The rearrangement links TRBV5-1 to TRBJ2-2; D is unclear. CDR1 and CDR2 from the germline V gene are SGHRS and YFSETQ. CDR3 length equals 13 residues. Trimming shortened V by 0 bases and J by 5 bases, and 5 bases separated the two germline ends.

The table lists this clonotype with many counts. The chain combines TRBV7-6 with TRBJ2-7; TRBD2 matches 8 bases. CDR1 is SGHVS and CDR2 is FNYEAQ in the germline V gene. V gave up 5 bases and J gave up 0 bases; unmatched junction bases: 9. The CDR3 contains 16 residues. In DNA form, the CDR3 reads TGTGCCAGCAGCCCCCGTGGCGGGGGGAGCTCCTACGAGCAGTACTTC. Its translation is CASSPRGGGSSYEQYF.

This clonotype was recorded at least ten times. The chain is built from TRBV29-1 and TRBJ2-7, with D unresolved. Trimming removed 3 bases at V and 0 bases at J, with 6 bases between. The CDR3 has 12 amino acids. The V gene's germline CDR1 is SQVTM and CDR2 ANQGSEA. The CDR3 sequence is CSVELDSYEQYF. The CDR3 DNA follows: TGCAGCGTTGAGCTCGACTCCTACGAGCAGTACTTC.

This clonotype was recorded many times. The chain couples TRBV11-2 to TRBJ1-6; 12 bases map to TRBD1. Germline CDR1 is SGHAT and CDR2 is FQNNGV. The CDR3 runs 15 residues. V shed 4 bases, J shed 9 bases, and the junction held 4 bases outside the gene matches. Here the CDR3 reads CASSSTGQGASPLHF. DNA for the CDR3: TGTGCCAGCAGCTCGACGGGACAGGGGGCTTCACCCCTCCACTTT.

The sample holds many counts of this clonotype. The CDR3 DNA follows: TGCGCCAGCAGCCTAACCCGGGACGGACACAATGAGCAGTTCTTC. Residues: CASSLTRDGHNEQFF. V usage is TRBV4-1 and J usage is TRBJ2-1; perhaps D is TRBD1 or TRBD2 (5 bases each). The germline CDR1 and CDR2 sequences are MGHRA and YSYEKL. The CDR3 runs to 15 residues. V lost 4 bases to trimming and J lost 5 bases, with 15 bases between them.

This clonotype was counted ten times or more. The chain employs TRBV16 and TRBJ1-2, with 8 bases fitting TRBD1. This CDR3 is 14 amino acids long. Germline assignment: CDR1 KGHSY and CDR2 FQNENV. Losses at the gene ends were 4 bases for V and 0 bases for J; bases not matched to a gene: 1. The CDR3 region has the DNA TGTGCCAGCAGCCCACAGGGGGCTAACTATGGCTACACCTTC. This encodes CASSPQGANYGYTF.

This clonotype was recorded many times. The V call is TRBV2, the J call TRBJ2-1, with 12 positions matching TRBD2. With 2 bases clipped from V and 8 bases from J, the junction kept 7 bases outside the gene matches. The CDR3 length is 16 residues. Germline CDR1 SNHLY, CDR2 FYNNEI. The CDR3 DNA reads as TGTGCCAGCAGTGAACCAGGACTAGCGGGGATGGATGAGCAGTTCTTC. Its protein product is CASSEPGLAGMDEQFF.

In this sample, this clonotype turned up many times. This chain connects TRBV7-6 to TRBJ1-1, with a possible D match to TRBD1 (5 bases). V was clipped by 2 bases and J by 1 base, with 14 bases between them. This CDR3 has 16 amino acids. Germline values: CDR1 SGHVS, CDR2 FNYEAQ. CDR3 residues: CASSLHPSGTNTEAFF. As DNA, the CDR3 is TGTGCCAGCAGCTTACACCCCTCAGGGACGAACACTGAAGCTTTCTTT. The entire variable domain, with the rest obtained from reference TRBV7-6 and TRBJ1-1, is as follows: GAGVSQSPRYKVTKRGQDVALRCDPISGHVSLYWYRQALGQGPEFLTYFNYEAQQDKSGLPNDRFSAERPEGSISTLTIQRTEQRDSAMYRCASSLHPSGTNTEAFFGQGTRLTVV.

This clonotype was observed at least ten times. The chain joins TRBV10-3 to TRBJ2-7; tentatively, D is TRBD1 (5 bases). The CDR3 runs 13 residues. Germline V lookup: CDR1 ENHRY, CDR2 SYGVKD. Trimming took off 7 bases at V and 0 bases at J, with 10 bases between the two ends. Here the CDR3 reads CAIMAGSSYEQYF. Here the CDR3 DNA reads TGTGCCATCATGGCAGGGTCCTCCTACGAGCAGTACTTC.

This clonotype was detected a few times. The rearrangement uses TRBV12-3 or TRBV12-4 and TRBJ2-2; perhaps TRBD1 as D (6 bases). Trimming stripped 6 bases from V and 5 bases from J, with 13 bases between. The CDR3 sequence is 14 residues long. As DNA, the CDR3 is TGTGCCAGCAGAAACAGGGAGTTGACCGGGGAGCTGTTTTTT. This gives the protein CASRNRELTGELFF.

This chain links TRBV18 with TRBJ1-4; the D gene is possibly TRBD1 (6 bases). CDR1 and CDR2 from the germline V gene are KGHSH and LQKENI. Trimming took off 5 bases at V and 3 bases at J, with 16 bases between the two ends. The CDR3 has 16 amino acids. CDR3 in DNA: TGTGCCAGCTCATCACAATACGGACAGTCTAATGAAAAACTGTTTTTT. It codes for CASSSQYGQSNEKLFF.

This clonotype has ten or more counts. The chain recombines TRBV6-1 with TRBJ2-1; no clear D. V gave up 1 base and J gave up 4 bases, with 8 bases separating them. Germline V gene data show CDR1 as MNHNS and CDR2 as SASEGT. The length of the CDR3 is 14 residues. CDR3 loop: CASSEVGYYNEQFF. DNA for the CDR3: TGTGCCAGCAGTGAAGTGGGATATTACAATGAGCAGTTCTTC.

The chain employs TRBV20-1 and TRBJ2-1; 11 bases map to TRBD2. Germline loops: CDR1 DFQATT, CDR2 SNEGSKA (reference sequence). This CDR3 spans 16 amino acids. The ends lost 5 bases at V and 4 bases at J; junction bases unmatched: 10. CDR3 in DNA: TGCAGTGCTGCCACGTCTGGGACTAGCGGTTACAATGAGCAGTTCTTC. Translation gives CSAATSGTSGYNEQFF.

This clonotype showed up many times. This rearrangement joins TRBV5-1 to TRBJ2-1; 9 bases line up with TRBD2. V was pared by 0 bases and J by 7 bases, with 8 bases of the junction left unmatched. The V gene's germline CDR1 is SGHRS and CDR2 YFSETQ. The CDR3 extends over 16 amino acids. The CDR3 loop is CASSLGGAGGQNEQFF. Written as DNA, the CDR3 is TGCGCCAGCAGCTTGGGAGGGGCGGGGGGGCAGAATGAGCAGTTCTTC.

This clonotype was picked up many times. The rearrangement joins TRBV5-6 to TRBJ2-1; 7 bases agree with TRBD2. The CDR3 loop spans 15 amino acids. From germline, CDR1 is SGHDT and CDR2 YYEEEE. Trimming at V came to 2 bases and at J to 3 bases, leaving 5 bases not matched to a gene. The CDR3 DNA reads as TGTGCCAGCAGCTTAAGCGGGGCCCGCTACAATGAGCAGTTCTTC. This encodes CASSLSGARYNEQFF.

This clonotype was seen at least ten times. This sequence joins TRBV5-1 and TRBJ2-3; D is possibly TRBD1 (5 bases). The CDR3 covers 15 residues. V dropped 3 bases and J dropped 0 bases, with 11 bases sitting between them. The germline CDR1 and CDR2 sequences are SGHRS and YFSETQ. CDR3 nucleotides: TGCGCCAGCAGCTCCCGGACAACTAGCACAGATACGCAGTATTTT. Translating gives CASSSRTTSTDTQYF.

This clonotype was recorded at least ten times. The chain links TRBV5-4 to TRBJ1-2; D not resolved. V was shortened by 4 bases and J by 6 bases, with 13 bases between the two germline ends. Germline V gene sequence: CDR1 SGHNT, CDR2 YYREEE (reference sequence). This CDR3 region has 13 residues. The CDR3 nucleotides read TGTGCCAGCAGCCCGACCGGGGTTCATGGCTACACCTTC. This gives the protein CASSPTGVHGYTF.

This clonotype was seen many times. CDR3 loop: CASSQESRVGEKLFF. The CDR3 coding sequence is TGTGCCAGCAGCCAAGAAAGCAGGGTCGGTGAAAAACTGTTTTTT. The chain carries TRBV3-1 and TRBJ1-4; TRBD1 might be the D (5 bases). Germline assignment: CDR1 LGHDT and CDR2 YNNKEL (reference sequence). CDR3 size: 15 residues. Trimming pared 0 bases from V and 7 bases from J, leaving 12 bases between.

This clonotype appeared many times. V and J are TRBV5-1 and TRBJ2-7, with 8 bases aligning to TRBD2. J was trimmed by 3 bases and V by 1 base; bases with no gene match: 12. CDR1 SGHRS and CDR2 YFSETQ come from the germline V gene. This CDR3 comprises 17 residues. The CDR3 bases are TGCGCCAGCAGCTTGAGCTATAGCGGGGCCCTCAACTACGAGCAGTACTTC. It codes for CASSLSYSGALNYEQYF.

At least ten counts were recorded for this clonotype. This rearrangement joins TRBV6-2 or TRBV6-3 to TRBJ2-5; D remains unclear. The germline V gene has CDR1 MNHEY and CDR2 SVGEGT. The CDR3 totals 13 residues. CDR3 sequence (DNA): TGTGCGGGCAGTTACGACCAAGGAGAGACCCAGTACTTC. As protein: CAGSYDQGETQYF.